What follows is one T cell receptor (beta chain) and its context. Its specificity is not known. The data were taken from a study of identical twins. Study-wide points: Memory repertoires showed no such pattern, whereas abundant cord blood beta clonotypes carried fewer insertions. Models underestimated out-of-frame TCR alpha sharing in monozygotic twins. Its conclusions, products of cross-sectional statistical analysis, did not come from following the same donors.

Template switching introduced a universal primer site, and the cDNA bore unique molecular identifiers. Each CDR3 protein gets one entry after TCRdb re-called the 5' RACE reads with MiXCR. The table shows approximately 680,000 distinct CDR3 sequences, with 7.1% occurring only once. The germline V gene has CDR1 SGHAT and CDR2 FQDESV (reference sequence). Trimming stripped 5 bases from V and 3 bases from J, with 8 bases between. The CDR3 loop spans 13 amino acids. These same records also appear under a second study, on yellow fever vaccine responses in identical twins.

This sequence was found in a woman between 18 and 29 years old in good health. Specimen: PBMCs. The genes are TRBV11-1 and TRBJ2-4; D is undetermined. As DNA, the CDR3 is TGTGCCAGCAGCCTAGGCATCAAAAACATTCAGTACTTC. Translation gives CASSLGIKNIQYF.